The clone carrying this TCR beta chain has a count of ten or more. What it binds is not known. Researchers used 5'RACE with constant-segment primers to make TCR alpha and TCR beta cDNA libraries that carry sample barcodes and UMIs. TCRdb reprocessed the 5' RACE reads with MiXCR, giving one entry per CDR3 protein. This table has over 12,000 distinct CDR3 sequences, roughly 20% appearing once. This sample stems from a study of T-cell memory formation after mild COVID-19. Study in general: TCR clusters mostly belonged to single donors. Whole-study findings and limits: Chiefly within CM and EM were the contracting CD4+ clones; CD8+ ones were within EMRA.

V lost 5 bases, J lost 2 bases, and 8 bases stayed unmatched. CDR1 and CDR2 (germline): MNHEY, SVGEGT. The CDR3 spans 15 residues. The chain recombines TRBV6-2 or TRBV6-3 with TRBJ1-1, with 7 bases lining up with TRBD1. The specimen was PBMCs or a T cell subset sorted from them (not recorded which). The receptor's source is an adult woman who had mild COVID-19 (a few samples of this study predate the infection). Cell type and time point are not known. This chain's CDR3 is CASSPWGQLNTEAFF. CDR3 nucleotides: TGTGCCAGCAGTCCTTGGGGACAGCTTAACACTGAAGCTTTCTTT.